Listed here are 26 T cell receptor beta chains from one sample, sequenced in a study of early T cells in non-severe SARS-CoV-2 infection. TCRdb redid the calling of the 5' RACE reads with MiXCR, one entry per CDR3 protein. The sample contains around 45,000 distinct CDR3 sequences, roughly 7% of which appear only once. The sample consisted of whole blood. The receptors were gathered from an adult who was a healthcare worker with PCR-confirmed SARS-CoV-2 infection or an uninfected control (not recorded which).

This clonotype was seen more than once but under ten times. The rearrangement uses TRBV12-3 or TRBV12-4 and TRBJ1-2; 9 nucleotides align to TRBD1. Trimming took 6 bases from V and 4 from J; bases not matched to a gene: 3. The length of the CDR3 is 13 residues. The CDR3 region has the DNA TGTGCCAGCAGCCCGACAGGGGGCTATGGCTACACCTTC. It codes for CASSPTGGYGYTF.

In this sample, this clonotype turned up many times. In DNA, the CDR3 is TGTGCCAGCTCCGAACAGGGAGGTTTCGAGCAGTACTTC. It codes for CASSEQGGFEQYF. The chain recombines TRBV6-1 with TRBJ2-7; possibly TRBD1 or TRBD2 for D (6 bases each). Trimming removed 8 bases from V and 6 bases from J, with 17 bases in between. Germline V gene data show CDR1 as MNHNS and CDR2 as SASEGT. The CDR3 has 13 amino acids.

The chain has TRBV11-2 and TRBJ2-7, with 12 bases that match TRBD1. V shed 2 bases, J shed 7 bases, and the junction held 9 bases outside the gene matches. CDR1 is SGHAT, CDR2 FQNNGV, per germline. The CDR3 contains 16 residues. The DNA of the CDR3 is TGTGCCAGCAGCTTAAAGTGGGGACAGGGGGCGGAGGAGCAGTACTTC. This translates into CASSLKWGQGAEEQYF.

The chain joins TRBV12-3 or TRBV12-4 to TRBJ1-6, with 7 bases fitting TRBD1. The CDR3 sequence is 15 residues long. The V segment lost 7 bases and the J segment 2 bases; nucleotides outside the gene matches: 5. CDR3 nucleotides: TGTGCCAGCAACCCGGACAGGACCTATAATTCACCCCTCCACTTT. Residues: CASNPDRTYNSPLHF.

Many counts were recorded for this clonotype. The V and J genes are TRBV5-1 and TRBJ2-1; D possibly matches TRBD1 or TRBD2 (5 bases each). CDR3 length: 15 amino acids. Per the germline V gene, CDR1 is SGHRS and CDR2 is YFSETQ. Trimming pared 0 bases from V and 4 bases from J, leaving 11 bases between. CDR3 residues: CASSLAGDGYNEQFF. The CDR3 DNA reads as TGCGCCAGCAGCTTGGCCGGGGACGGTTACAATGAGCAGTTCTTC.

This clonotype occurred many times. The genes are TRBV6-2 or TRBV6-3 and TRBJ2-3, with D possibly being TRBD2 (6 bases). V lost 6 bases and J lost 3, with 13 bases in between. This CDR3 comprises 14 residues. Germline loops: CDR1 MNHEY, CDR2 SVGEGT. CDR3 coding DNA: TGTGCCAGCAGCCAAGCGGGTCCTACAGATACGCAGTATTTT. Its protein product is CASSQAGPTDTQYF.

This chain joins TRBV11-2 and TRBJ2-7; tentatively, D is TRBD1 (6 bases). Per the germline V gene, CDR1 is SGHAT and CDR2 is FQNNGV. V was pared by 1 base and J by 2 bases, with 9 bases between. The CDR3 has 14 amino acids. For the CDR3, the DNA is TGTGCCAGCAGCTTAGCAGGGGCGACCTACGAGCAGTACTTC. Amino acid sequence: CASSLAGATYEQYF.

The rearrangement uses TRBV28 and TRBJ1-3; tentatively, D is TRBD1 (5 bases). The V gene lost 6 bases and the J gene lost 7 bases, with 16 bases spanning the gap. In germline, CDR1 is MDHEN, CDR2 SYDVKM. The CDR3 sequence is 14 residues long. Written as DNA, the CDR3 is TGTGCCAGCAGATTCAGGGTTTTTCGGAACACCATATATTTT. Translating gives CASRFRVFRNTIYF.

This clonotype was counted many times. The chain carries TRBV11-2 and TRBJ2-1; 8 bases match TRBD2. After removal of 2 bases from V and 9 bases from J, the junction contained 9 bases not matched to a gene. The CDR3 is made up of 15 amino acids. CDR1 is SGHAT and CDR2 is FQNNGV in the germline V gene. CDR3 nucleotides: TGTGCCAGCAGCTTAATGGGGCGGGGGGCGCGTGAGCAGTTCTTC. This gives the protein CASSLMGRGAREQFF.

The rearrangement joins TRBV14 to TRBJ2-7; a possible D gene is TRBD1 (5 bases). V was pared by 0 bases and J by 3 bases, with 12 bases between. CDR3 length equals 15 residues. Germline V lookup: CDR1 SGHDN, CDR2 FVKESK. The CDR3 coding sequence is TGTGCCAGCAGCCAAGAAAGGGGTGTCGGCTACGAGCAGTACTTC. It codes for CASSQERGVGYEQYF.

The CDR3 region is CASSPSERGLNEQYF. The CDR3 DNA is TGTGCCAGCAGTCCTAGCGAAAGGGGGCTTAACGAGCAGTACTTC. The J gene is TRBJ2-7, the V gene TRBV3-1; possibly TRBD1 for D (7 bases). V was trimmed by 6 bases and J by 5 bases, leaving 20 bases between them. Looked up from germline, CDR1 is LGHDT and CDR2 is YNNKEL (reference sequence). The CDR3 runs to 15 residues.

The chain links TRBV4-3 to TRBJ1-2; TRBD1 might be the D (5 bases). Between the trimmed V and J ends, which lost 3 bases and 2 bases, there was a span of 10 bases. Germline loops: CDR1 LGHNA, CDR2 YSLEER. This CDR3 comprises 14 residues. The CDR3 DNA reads TGCGCCAGCAGCCAGGATGACAGCAACTATGGCTACACCTTC. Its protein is CASSQDDSNYGYTF.

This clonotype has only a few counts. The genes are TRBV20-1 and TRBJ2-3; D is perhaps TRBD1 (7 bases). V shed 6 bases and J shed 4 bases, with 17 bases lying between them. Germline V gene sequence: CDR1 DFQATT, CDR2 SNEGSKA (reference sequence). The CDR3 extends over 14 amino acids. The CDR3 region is CSARRGAEPDTQYF. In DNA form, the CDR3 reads TGCAGTGCGCGCAGGGGGGCAGAACCAGATACGCAGTATTTT.

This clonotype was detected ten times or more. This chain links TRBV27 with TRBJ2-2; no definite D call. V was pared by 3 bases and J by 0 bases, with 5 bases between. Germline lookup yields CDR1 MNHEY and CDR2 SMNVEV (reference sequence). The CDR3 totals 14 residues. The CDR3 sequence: CASSFLPNTGELFF. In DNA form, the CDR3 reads TGTGCCAGCAGTTTTCTGCCGAACACCGGGGAGCTGTTTTTT.

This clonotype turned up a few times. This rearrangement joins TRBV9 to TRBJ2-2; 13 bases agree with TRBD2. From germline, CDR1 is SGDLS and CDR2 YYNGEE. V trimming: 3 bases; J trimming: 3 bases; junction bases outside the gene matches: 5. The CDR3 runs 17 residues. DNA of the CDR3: TGTGCCAGCAGCGAAGGGACTAGCGGGGCGGACACCGGGGAGCTGTTTTTT. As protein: CASSEGTSGADTGELFF. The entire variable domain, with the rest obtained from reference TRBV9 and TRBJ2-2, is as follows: DSGVTQTPKHLITATGQRVTLRCSPRSGDLSVYWYQQSLDQGLQFLIQYYNGEERAKGNILERFSAQQFPDLHSELNLSSLELGDSALYFCASSEGTSGADTGELFFGEGSRLTVL.

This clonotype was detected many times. For the CDR3, the DNA is TGCAGCGTCGCCCTGACTAGCGGCCAAGAGACCCAGTACTTC. Its protein product is CSVALTSGQETQYF. The V and J genes are TRBV29-1 and TRBJ2-5, with 9 positions matching TRBD2. CDR3 length equals 14 residues. V was clipped by 6 bases and J by 1 base; unmatched bases: 6. The V gene's germline CDR1 is SQVTM and CDR2 ANQGSEA.

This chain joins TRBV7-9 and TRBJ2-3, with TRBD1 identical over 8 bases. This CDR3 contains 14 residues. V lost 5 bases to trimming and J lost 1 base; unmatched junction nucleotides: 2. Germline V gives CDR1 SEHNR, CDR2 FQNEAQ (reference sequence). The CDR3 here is CASSQGAGTDTQYF. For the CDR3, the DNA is TGTGCCAGCAGCCAGGGGGCGGGCACAGATACGCAGTATTTT.

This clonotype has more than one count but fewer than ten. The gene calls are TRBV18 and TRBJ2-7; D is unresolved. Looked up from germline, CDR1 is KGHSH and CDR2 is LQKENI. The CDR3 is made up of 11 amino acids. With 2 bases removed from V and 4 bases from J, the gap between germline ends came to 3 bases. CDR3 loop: CASSPGYEQYF. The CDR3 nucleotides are TGTGCCAGCTCACCAGGGTACGAGCAGTACTTC. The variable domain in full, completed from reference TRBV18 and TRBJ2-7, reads NAGVMQNPRHLVRRRGQEARLRCSPMKGHSHVYWYRQLPEEGLKFMVYLQKENIIDESGMPKERFSAEFPKEGPSILRIQQVVRGDSAAYFCASSPGYEQYFGPGTRLTVT.

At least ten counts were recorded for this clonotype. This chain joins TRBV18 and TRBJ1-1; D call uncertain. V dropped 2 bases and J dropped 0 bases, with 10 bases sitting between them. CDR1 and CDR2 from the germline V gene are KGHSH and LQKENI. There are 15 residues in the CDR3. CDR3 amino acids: CASSPALVLNTEAFF. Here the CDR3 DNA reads TGTGCCAGCTCACCAGCCCTCGTACTGAACACTGAAGCTTTCTTT.

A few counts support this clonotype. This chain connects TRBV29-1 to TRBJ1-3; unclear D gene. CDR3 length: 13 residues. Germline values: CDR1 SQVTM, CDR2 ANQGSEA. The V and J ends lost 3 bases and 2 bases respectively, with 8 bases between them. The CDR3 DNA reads TGCAGCGTTGATAGGTCCCCTGGAAACACCATATATTTT. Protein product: CSVDRSPGNTIYF.

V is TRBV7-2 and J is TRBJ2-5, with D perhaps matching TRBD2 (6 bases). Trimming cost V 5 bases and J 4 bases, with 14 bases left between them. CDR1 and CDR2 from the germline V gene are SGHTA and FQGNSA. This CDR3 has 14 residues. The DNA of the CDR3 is TGTGCCAGCAGCCAACTCGGACTATCAGAGACCCAGTACTTC. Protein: CASSQLGLSETQYF.

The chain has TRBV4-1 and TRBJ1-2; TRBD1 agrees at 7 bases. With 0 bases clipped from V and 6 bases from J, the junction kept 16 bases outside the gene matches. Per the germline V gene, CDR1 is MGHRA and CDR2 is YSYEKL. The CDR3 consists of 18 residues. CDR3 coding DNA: TGCGCCAGCAGCCAAGACCGGGGGACAGCCTCAGTCTGGGATGGCTACACCTTC. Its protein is CASSQDRGTASVWDGYTF.

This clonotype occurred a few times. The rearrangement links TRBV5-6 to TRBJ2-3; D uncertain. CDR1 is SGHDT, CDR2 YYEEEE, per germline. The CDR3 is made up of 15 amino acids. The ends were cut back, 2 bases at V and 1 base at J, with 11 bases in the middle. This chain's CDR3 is CASSFSYWGTDTQYF. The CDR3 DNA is TGTGCCAGCAGCTTTAGCTATTGGGGCACAGATACGCAGTATTTT.

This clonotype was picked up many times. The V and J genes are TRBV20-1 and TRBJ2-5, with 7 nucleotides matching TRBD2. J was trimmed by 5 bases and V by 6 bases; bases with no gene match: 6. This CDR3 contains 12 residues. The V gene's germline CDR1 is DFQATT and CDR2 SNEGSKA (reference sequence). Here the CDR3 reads CSAPTSFETQYF. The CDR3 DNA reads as TGCAGTGCCCCGACTAGCTTCGAGACCCAGTACTTC.

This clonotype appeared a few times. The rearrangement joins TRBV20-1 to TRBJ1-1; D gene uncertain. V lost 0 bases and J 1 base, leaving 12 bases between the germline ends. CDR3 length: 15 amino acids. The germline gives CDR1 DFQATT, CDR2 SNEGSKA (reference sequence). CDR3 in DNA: TGCAGTGCTAGAGATTTTCTGAACAAGAACACTGAAGCTTTCTTT. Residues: CSARDFLNKNTEAFF.

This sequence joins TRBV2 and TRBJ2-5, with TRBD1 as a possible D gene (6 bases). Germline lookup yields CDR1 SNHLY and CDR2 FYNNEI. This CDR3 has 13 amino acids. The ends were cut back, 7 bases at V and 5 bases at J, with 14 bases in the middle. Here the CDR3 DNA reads TGTGCCAGCAAATGGGACAATCGGGAGACCCAGTACTTC. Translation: CASKWDNRETQYF. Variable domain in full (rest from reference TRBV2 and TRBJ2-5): EPEVTQTPSHQVTQMGQEVILRCVPISNHLYFYWYRQILGQKVEFLVSFYNNEISEKSEIFDDQFSVERPDGSNFTLKIRSTKLEDSAMYFCASKWDNRETQYFGPGTRLLVL.